This TCR beta chain is drawn from a study of beta chain features in type 1 diabetes. General observations from the study: Lower insertion and higher deletion counts appeared at VDJ junctions in type 1 diabetes patients.

Isolated RNA was reverse transcribed in full, so expressed TCRB transcripts were sequenced. Here immunoSEQ multiplex PCR was the method, and the copy in TCRdb shows in-frame clones only, minus some. The top ten clones hold under 0.02% of a sample with approximately 380,000 clones, approximately 15% of them seen once. In regard to this clone: Antigen: not known.

With V trimmed by 4 bases and J by 8 bases, 8 bases remained unmatched. Germline-derived CDR1 and CDR2 are LGHNA and YSLEER. The CDR3 runs 15 residues. The sequenced material came from naive CD4+ T cells from blood. This receptor was obtained from a woman aged 18-30 years in good health. V gene TRBV4-3 combines with J gene TRBJ1-4, with 9 nucleotides matching TRBD1. Here the CDR3 DNA reads TGCGCCAGCAGCCGACCCGGGACAGGGCGGGAAAAACTGTTTTTT. This translates into CASSRPGTGREKLFF.